The 19 T cell receptor beta chains below come from one sample, sequenced in a study of T cells expressing NK-cell markers. TCRdb reworked the 5' RACE reads into one entry per CDR3 protein, no DNA. The table for this sample gives 130,000 to 150,000 distinct CDR3 sequences. Sample: blood T cells: a sorted CD56 or NKG2C T cell subset, CD4+ or CD8+ T cells, or bulk PBMC T cells (not recorded which). The receptors here all came from a man aged 18 to 35 in good health.

V is TRBV5-1 and J is TRBJ2-1. Germline V CDR1 and CDR2: SGHRS, YFSETQ. CDR3 size: 13 residues. The CDR3 loop reads CASTFDLYNEQFF.

The chain couples TRBV10-3 to TRBJ2-1; TCRdb selects TRBD2, and the lack of DNA leaves this call unchecked. Germline CDR1 and CDR2: ENHRY and SYGVKD. The CDR3 is 17 amino acids. The CDR3 region is CAISDWEMVSSYNEQFF.

The chain links TRBV19 to TRBJ1-1; TCRdb's D call, TRBD1, is unchecked because there is no DNA. Germline V gene sequence: CDR1 LNHDA, CDR2 SQIVND (reference sequence). The CDR3 is 14 amino acids. The CDR3 loop reads CASSMGQRLFEAFF.

The V gene is TRBV2, the J gene TRBJ2-7; the D call from TCRdb, TRBD1, cannot be confirmed without DNA. CDR3 size: 16 residues. The germline gives CDR1 SNHLY, CDR2 FYNNEI. The CDR3 sequence: CASSEIFRGRGYEQYF.

This chain uses TRBV12-3 or TRBV12-4 with TRBJ2-1; TCRdb's D gene call, TRBD2, goes unchecked for lack of DNA. This CDR3 spans 14 amino acids. The chain's CDR3 is CASTGTSDYNEQFF.

This chain links TRBV5-1 with TRBJ2-7; absent DNA, TCRdb's TRBD1 call cannot be checked. The CDR3 totals 14 residues. Germline V gene lookup returns CDR1 SGHRS and CDR2 YFSETQ. The CDR3 spells CASSFEGQGYEQYF.

CDR3: CASIRAGEASTGELFF. The gene calls are TRBV27 and TRBJ2-2; there is no DNA to check the TCRdb D call of TRBD2. From germline, CDR1 is MNHEY and CDR2 SMNVEV (reference sequence). CDR3 size: 16 residues.

The CDR3 loop is CASSLAKGQETGELFF. This chain uses TRBV5-1 with TRBJ2-2; without DNA, the TCRdb call of TRBD1 cannot be checked. The CDR3 extends over 16 amino acids. Germline CDR1 SGHRS, CDR2 YFSETQ.

The CDR3 spells CASTPGTSNEQFF. The V and J genes are TRBV12-3 or TRBV12-4 and TRBJ2-1; as DNA is missing, the TRBD1 call by TCRdb cannot be tested. This CDR3 has 13 residues.

The V call is TRBV4-3, the J call TRBJ2-3; TCRdb's D gene call, TRBD2, goes unchecked for lack of DNA. CDR1 is LGHNA and CDR2 is YSLEER in the germline V gene. The CDR3 totals 15 residues. The CDR3 loop reads CASSRGGSEADTQYF.

This chain uses TRBV29-1 with TRBJ2-5; as DNA is missing, the TRBD1 call by TCRdb cannot be tested. Looked up from germline, CDR1 is SQVTM and CDR2 is ANQGSEA. The CDR3 is made up of 16 amino acids. CDR3 residues: CSAAGQTFGSQETQYF.

The chain couples TRBV11-2 to TRBJ2-5; TCRdb's D call of TRBD1 is untestable without DNA. The CDR3 consists of 15 residues. Germline V gives CDR1 SGHAT, CDR2 FQNNGV. This CDR3 reads CASSPPGHQQETQYF.

The chain combines TRBV28 with TRBJ2-1. Germline V gives CDR1 MDHEN, CDR2 SYDVKM. The CDR3 consists of 12 residues. The CDR3 region is CASSLVEDEQFF.

The chain has TRBV9 and TRBJ2-1; TCRdb picks TRBD2, but there is no DNA to check that call. This CDR3 has 15 amino acids. Germline V gene lookup returns CDR1 SGDLS and CDR2 YYNGEE. The CDR3 here is CASSGGTSGRDEQFF.

The CDR3 spells CASTTPRTTNEKLFF. The chain has TRBV12-3 or TRBV12-4 and TRBJ1-4; the D call from TCRdb, TRBD1, cannot be confirmed without DNA. There are 15 residues in the CDR3.

J is TRBJ2-3 and V is TRBV7-9; the TCRdb D gene call, TRBD1, has no DNA to confirm it. Germline V lookup: CDR1 SEHNR, CDR2 FQNEAQ (reference sequence). The CDR3 spans 13 residues. This CDR3 is CASRPGGTDTQYF.

This rearrangement joins TRBV7-8 to TRBJ2-2; with no DNA, the TCRdb D assignment of TRBD2 cannot be verified. Germline CDR1 reads SGHVS; CDR2 reads FQNEAQ. The CDR3 covers 18 residues. The CDR3 sequence: CASSLPSGRAKGSGELFF.

The chain joins TRBV7-3 to TRBJ2-2; without DNA, the TCRdb call of TRBD1 cannot be checked. The CDR3 has 15 residues. Looked up from germline, CDR1 is SGHTA and CDR2 is FQGTGA. The CDR3 is CASSQGSPPAGELFF.

V gene TRBV7-3 combines with J gene TRBJ2-3. The germline gives CDR1 SGHTA, CDR2 FQGTGA. The CDR3 runs 14 residues. CDR3 region: CASSPNMGTDTQYF.